These 2 T cell receptor beta chains came from one sample sequenced in a study of CD8+CD57+ T cells in acquired aplastic anemia. Using genomic DNA as the template, TCR beta VDJ and CDR3 profiling was carried out. One entry per CDR3 protein, called by TCRdb with MiXCR from the reads. The table has 130,000 or so distinct CDR3 sequences, 40% to 45% seen once. Sequences were obtained from sorted CD4+, CD8+, or CD8+CD57+ T cells (not recorded which) from PBMCs. These receptors were obtained from a human donor in good health, serving as a control.

This chain joins TRBV2 and TRBJ2-7; 7 bases line up with TRBD2. V lost 7 bases and J lost 4; bases outside the gene matches: 7. Per germline, CDR1 SNHLY and CDR2 FYNNEI. The length of the CDR3 is 13 residues. The chain's CDR3 is CASMGGTIYEQYF. The CDR3 DNA is TGTGCCAGCATGGGGGGGACCATTTACGAGCAGTACTTC. Supplemented by reference TRBV2 and TRBJ2-7, the full variable domain reads EPEVTQTPSHQVTQMGQEVILRCVPISNHLYFYWYRQILGQKVEFLVSFYNNEISEKSEIFDDQFSVERPDGSNFTLKIRSTKLEDSAMYFCASMGGTIYEQYFGPGTRLTVT.

This clonotype occurred many times. This sequence joins TRBV19 and TRBJ1-1; no clear D. V lost 6 bases and J 1 base, leaving 12 bases between the germline ends. The CDR3 is made up of 14 amino acids. Per the germline V gene, CDR1 is LNHDA and CDR2 is SQIVND (reference sequence). CDR3 coding DNA: TGTGCCAGTAGAGGACTTTTACAGAACACTGAAGCTTTCTTT. Its translation is CASRGLLQNTEAFF.